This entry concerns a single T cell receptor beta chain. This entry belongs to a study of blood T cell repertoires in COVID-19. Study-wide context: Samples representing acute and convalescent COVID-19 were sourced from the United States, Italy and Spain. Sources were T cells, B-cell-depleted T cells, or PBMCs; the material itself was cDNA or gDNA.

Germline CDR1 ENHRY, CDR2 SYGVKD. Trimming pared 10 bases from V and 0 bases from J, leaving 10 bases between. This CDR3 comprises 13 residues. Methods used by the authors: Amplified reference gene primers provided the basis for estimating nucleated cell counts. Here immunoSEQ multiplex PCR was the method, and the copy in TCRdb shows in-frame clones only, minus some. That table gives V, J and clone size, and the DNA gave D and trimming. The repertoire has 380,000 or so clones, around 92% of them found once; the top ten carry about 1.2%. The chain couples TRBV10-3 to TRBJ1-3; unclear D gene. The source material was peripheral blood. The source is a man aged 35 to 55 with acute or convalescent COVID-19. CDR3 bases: TGTGCCACCAGACACTACTCTGGAAACACCATATATTTT. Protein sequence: CATRHYSGNTIYF.